This TCR beta chain derives from a study of Ad26.COV2.S vaccination and SARS-CoV-2 variants. Study results and caveats: The TCR breadth and depth analyses may have understated or missed part of the total T cell responses.

TCRdb's table, derived via immunoSEQ multiplex PCR, lists solely in-frame clones and lacks some. The sample shows fewer than 900,000 clones, 70% to 90% of them seen only once. V lost 5 bases and J 0 bases, leaving 13 bases between the germline ends. This CDR3 contains 15 residues. CDR1 is SGHTA and CDR2 is FQGNSA in the germline V gene. Concerning this clone itself: Its antigen is unidentified.

Noted treatment: around 19 received Ad26.COV2.S at low or high dose, single or two shots; roughly five received placebo; per-sample allocation not given. Sampling happened 63 days after the first vaccine or placebo injection. The chain combines TRBV7-2 with TRBJ1-2; D is ambiguous. The clonotype originates from a person between 18 and 65 years old who received the Ad26.COV2.S COVID-19 vaccine or a placebo. Source: peripheral blood, taken in a trial of Ad26.COV2.S vaccine versus placebo. The CDR3 region is CASSLRPATNYGYTF. CDR3 nucleotides: TGTGCCAGCAGCCTCAGGCCCGCGACTAACTATGGCTACACCTTC. The full variable domain, rest sourced from reference TRBV7-2 and TRBJ1-2, is GAGVSQSPSNKVTEKGKDVELRCDPISGHTALYWYRQSLGQGLEFLIYFQGNSAPDKSGLPSDRFSAERTGGSVSTLTIQRTQQEDSAVYLCASSLRPATNYGYTFGSGTRLTVV.